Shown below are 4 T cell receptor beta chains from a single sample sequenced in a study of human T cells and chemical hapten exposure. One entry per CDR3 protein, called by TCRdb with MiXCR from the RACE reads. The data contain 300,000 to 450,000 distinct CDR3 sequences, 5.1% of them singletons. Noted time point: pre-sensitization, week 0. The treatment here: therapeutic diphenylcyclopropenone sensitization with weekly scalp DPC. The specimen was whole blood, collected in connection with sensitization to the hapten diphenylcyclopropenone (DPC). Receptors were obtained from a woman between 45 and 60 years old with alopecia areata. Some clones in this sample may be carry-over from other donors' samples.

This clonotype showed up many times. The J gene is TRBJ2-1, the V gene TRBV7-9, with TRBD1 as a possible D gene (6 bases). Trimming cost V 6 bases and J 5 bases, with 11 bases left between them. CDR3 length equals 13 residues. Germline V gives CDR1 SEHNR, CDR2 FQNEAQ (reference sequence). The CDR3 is CASRLDRNNEQFF. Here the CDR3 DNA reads TGTGCCAGCAGATTGGACAGAAACAATGAGCAGTTCTTC. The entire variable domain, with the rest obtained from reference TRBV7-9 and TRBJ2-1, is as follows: DTGVSQNPRHKITKRGQNVTFRCDPISEHNRLYWYRQTLGQGPEFLTYFQNEAQLEKSRLLSDRFSAERPKGSFSTLEIQRTEQGDSAMYLCASRLDRNNEQFFGPGTRLTVL.

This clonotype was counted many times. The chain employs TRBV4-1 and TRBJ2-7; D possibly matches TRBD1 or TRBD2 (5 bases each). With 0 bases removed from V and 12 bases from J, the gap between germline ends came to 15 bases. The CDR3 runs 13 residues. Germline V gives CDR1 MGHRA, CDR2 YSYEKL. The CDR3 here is CASSQDGERDRYF. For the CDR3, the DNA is TGCGCCAGCAGCCAAGACGGTGAAAGGGACCGGTACTTC.

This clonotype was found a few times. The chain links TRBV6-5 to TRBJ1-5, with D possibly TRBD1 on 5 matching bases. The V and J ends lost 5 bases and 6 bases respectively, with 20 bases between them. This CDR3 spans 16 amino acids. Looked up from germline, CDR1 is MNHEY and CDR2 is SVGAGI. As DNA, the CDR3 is TGTGCCAGCAGTCCCAAGACAGTGGGAATCGGTCAGCCCCAGCATTTT. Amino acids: CASSPKTVGIGQPQHF.

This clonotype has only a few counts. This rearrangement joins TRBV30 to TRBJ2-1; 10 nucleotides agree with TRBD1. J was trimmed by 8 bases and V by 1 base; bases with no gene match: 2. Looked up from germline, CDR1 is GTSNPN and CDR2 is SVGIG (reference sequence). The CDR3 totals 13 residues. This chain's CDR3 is CAWSGQGADEQFF. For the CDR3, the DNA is TGTGCCTGGAGTGGACAGGGGGCTGATGAGCAGTTCTTC.